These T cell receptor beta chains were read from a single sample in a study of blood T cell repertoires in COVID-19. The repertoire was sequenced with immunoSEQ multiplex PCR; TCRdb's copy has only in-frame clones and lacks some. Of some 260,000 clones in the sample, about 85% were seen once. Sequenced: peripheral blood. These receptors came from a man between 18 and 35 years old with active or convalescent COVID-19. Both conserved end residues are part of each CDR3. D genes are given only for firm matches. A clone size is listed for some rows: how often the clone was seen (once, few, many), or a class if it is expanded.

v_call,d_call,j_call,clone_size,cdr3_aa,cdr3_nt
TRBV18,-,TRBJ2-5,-,CASSPIMGLPSQETQYF,TGTGCCAGCTCACCAATCATGGGACTGCCCTCACAAGAGACCCAGTACTTC
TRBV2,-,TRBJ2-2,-,CASINSENTGELFF,TGTGCCAGCATAAATAGTGAGAACACCGGGGAGCTGTTTTTT
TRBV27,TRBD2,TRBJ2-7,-,CASSNMGAGSSYEQYF,TGTGCCAGCAGTAACATGGGAGCGGGGAGCTCCTACGAGCAGTACTTC
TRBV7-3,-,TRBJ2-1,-,CASSLAGVLYNEQFF,TGTGCCAGCAGCTTAGCGGGCGTACTATACAATGAGCAGTTCTTC
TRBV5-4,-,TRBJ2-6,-,CASSLGAAGANVLTF,TGTGCCAGCAGCCTAGGGGCGGCTGGGGCCAACGTCCTGACTTTC
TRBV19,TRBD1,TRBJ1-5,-,CASTPTTDRAYHQPQHF,TGTGCCAGTACCCCAACAACGGACAGGGCTTATCATCAGCCCCAGCATTTT
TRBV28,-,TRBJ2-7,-,CASTTAGPRNYEQYF,TGTGCCAGCACCACTGCGGGACCCAGAAACTACGAGCAGTACTTC
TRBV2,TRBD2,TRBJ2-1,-,CASKGGGAYNEQFF,TGTGCCAGCAAAGGCGGGGGGGCCTACAATGAGCAGTTCTTC
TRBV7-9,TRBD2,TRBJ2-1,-,CASSLLPGRASDEQFF,TGTGCCAGCAGCTTATTACCCGGGAGGGCCTCGGATGAGCAGTTCTTC
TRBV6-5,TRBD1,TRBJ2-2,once,CASSYSGTGDTGELFF,TGTGCCAGCAGTTACTCAGGGACAGGGGATACCGGGGAGCTGTTTTTT
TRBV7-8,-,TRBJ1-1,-,CASSLSTVNTEAFF,TGTGCCAGCAGCTTAAGTACGGTGAACACTGAAGCTTTCTTT
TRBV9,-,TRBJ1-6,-,CASSTSSSYNSPLHF,TGTGCCAGCAGCACTTCGAGCTCCTATAATTCACCCCTCCACTTT
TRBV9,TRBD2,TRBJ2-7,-,CASSETSGRSAEQYF,TGTGCCAGCAGCGAGACTAGCGGGAGATCGGCCGAGCAGTACTTC
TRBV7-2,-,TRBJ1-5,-,CASSSSQQGNQPQHF,TGTGCCAGCAGCTCGAGTCAACAGGGAAATCAGCCCCAGCATTTT
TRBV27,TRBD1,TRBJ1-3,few,CASSSLIRGRGNTIYF,TGTGCCAGCAGTTCACTCATCAGGGGGCGGGGAAACACCATATATTTT
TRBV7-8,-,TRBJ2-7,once,CASSSGRGGDEQYF,TGTGCCAGCAGCTCAGGAAGGGGCGGGGACGAGCAGTACTTC
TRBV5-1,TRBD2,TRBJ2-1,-,CASSWEGPSYNEQFF,TGCGCCAGCAGCTGGGAGGGACCGTCCTACAATGAGCAGTTCTTC
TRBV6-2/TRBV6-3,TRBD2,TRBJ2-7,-,CASSRTSGRAQSYEQYF,TGTGCCAGCAGCCGAACTAGCGGGAGAGCCCAATCCTACGAGCAGTACTTC
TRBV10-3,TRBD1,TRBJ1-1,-,CAISEIDRGGTEAFF,TGTGCCATCAGTGAGATAGACAGGGGAGGGACTGAAGCTTTCTTT
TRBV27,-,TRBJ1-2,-,CASRPQQGPNYGYTF,TGTGCCAGCAGACCCCAACAGGGCCCCAATTATGGCTACACCTTC
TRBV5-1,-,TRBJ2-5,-,CASSLGGERETQYF,TGCGCCAGCAGCTTGGGCGGGGAGAGGGAGACCCAGTACTTC
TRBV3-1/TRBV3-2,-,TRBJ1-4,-,CASSPRGGSNEKLFF,TGTGCCAGCAGCCCCCGGGGGGGGTCTAATGAAAAACTGTTTTTT
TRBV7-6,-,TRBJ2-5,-,CASSLARVAKETQYF,TGTGCCAGCAGCTTAGCGAGGGTAGCGAAGGAGACCCAGTACTTC
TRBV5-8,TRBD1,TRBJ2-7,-,CASSLGGQGANEQYF,TGTGCCAGCAGCTTGGGGGGTCAGGGGGCGAACGAGCAGTACTTC
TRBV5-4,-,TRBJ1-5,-,CASSAGEEGNQPQHF,TGTGCCAGCAGCGCCGGGGAGGAGGGCAATCAGCCCCAGCATTTT
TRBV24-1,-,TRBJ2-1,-,CATSEAPGAGQFF,TGTGCCACCAGTGAAGCTCCAGGGGCAGGGCAGTTCTTC
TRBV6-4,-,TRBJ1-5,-,CASTPDRPSGPQHF,TGTGCCAGCACCCCCGACAGGCCTTCGGGGCCCCAGCATTTT
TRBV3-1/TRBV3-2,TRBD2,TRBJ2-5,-,CASRDSGGHRYQETQYF,TGTGCCAGCAGGGATAGCGGGGGTCATCGATACCAAGAGACCCAGTACTTC
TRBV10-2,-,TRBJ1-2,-,CASSAAGGNYGYTF,TGCGCCAGCAGTGCGGCGGGGGGGAACTATGGCTACACCTTC
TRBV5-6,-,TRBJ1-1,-,CASSFVRYMNTEAFF,TGTGCCAGCAGCTTCGTACGTTACATGAACACTGAAGCTTTCTTT
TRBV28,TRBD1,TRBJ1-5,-,CAIQPKKQGASNQPQHF,TGTGCCATACAGCCCAAGAAACAGGGGGCGAGCAATCAGCCCCAGCATTTT
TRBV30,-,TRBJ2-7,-,CAWGGVKGTYEQYF,TGTGCCTGGGGGGGTGTGAAGGGGACCTACGAGCAGTACTTC
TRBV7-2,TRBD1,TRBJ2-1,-,CASSWRQGSYNEQFF,TGTGCCAGCAGCTGGCGACAGGGTTCCTACAATGAGCAGTTCTTC
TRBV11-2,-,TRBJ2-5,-,CASSTYSVQETQYF,TGTGCCAGCAGCACTTATTCCGTCCAAGAGACCCAGTACTTC
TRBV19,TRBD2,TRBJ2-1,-,CASSTRLAGPPGSYNEQFF,TGTGCCAGTAGTACCAGACTAGCGGGTCCGCCAGGGTCCTACAATGAGCAGTTCTTC
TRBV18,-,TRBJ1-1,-,CASSPLPPYEGVNTEAFF,TGTGCCAGCTCACCCCTCCCTCCATACGAGGGAGTGAACACTGAAGCTTTCTTT
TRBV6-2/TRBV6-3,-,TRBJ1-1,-,CASSSGHNTEAFF,TGTGCCAGCAGTTCCGGACACAACACTGAAGCTTTCTTT
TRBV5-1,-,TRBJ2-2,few,CARRLQGTGELFF,TGCGCCAGGAGACTCCAGGGAACCGGGGAGCTGTTTTTT
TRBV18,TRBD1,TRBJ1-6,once,CASSPKGLPGTGVSPLHF,TGTGCCAGCTCACCAAAGGGCCTACCCGGGACAGGAGTTTCACCCCTCCACTTT
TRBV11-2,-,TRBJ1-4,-,CASSLGQFREKLFF,TGTGCCAGCAGCTTGGGGCAGTTCCGTGAAAAACTGTTTTTT
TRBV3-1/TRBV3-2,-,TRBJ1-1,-,CASSQGAGYTEAFF,TGTGCCAGCAGCCAAGGGGCAGGGTACACTGAAGCTTTCTTT